The rows below give T cell receptor beta chains drawn from one sample of a study of blood T cells in healthy people across ages. In TCRdb, the 5' RACE reads were re-called with MiXCR into one record per CDR3 protein. The table lists about 1,600,000 distinct CDR3 sequences, around 42% of them singletons. Source material: blood. The origin of the receptors is a woman aged 18-35 years in good health. Both conserved end residues are trimmed from each CDR3. The order of the fields is V gene, J gene, CDR3 protein.

V gene: TRBV10-3; J gene: TRBJ2-1; CDR3 protein: AVKAKDNEQF
V gene: TRBV20-1; J gene: TRBJ2-1; CDR3 protein: SARESQSSYNEQF
V gene: TRBV7-6; J gene: TRBJ2-3; CDR3 protein: ASSLGATLWDTQY
V gene: TRBV7-2; J gene: TRBJ2-2; CDR3 protein: ASSLEGAPGELF
V gene: TRBV5-1; J gene: TRBJ2-5; CDR3 protein: ASSLPTYPQETQY
V gene: TRBV2; J gene: TRBJ2-1; CDR3 protein: ATTDRTYNSGQF
V gene: TRBV4-2; J gene: TRBJ1-2; CDR3 protein: ASSPLGETPLYGYT
V gene: TRBV10-3; J gene: TRBJ2-1; CDR3 protein: AISPRELAGENEQF
V gene: TRBV10-1; J gene: TRBJ2-3; CDR3 protein: ASSVGQGGKDTQY
V gene: TRBV29-1; J gene: TRBJ1-2; CDR3 protein: SVEDRTNYGYT
V gene: TRBV2; J gene: TRBJ1-6; CDR3 protein: ASSEYQDLQVSPLH
V gene: TRBV12-3/TRBV12-4; J gene: .; CDR3 protein: TSRGSGKNIQY
V gene: TRBV6-5; J gene: TRBJ2-3; CDR3 protein: ASSTTDRVRGDTQY